This T cell receptor (beta chain) was identified during a study of cytomegalovirus exposure and HLA in healthy donors. The primer mix had 60 Vbeta and 13 Jbeta primers. Some clones are missing from TCRdb's copy, which holds only in-frame ones; the method was immunoSEQ multiplex PCR. The repertoire has about 140,000 clones, roughly 74% of them found once; the top ten carry around 11%. From germline, CDR1 is MNHEY and CDR2 SMNVEV (reference sequence). The J segment lost 4 bases and the V segment lost 5 bases, leaving 7 bases of the junction unmatched. This CDR3 is built from 15 residues. The J gene is TRBJ1-5, the V gene TRBV27, with TRBD1 matching over 8 bases. Sequences were obtained from PBMCs. This TCR was sampled from a man aged 18 to 30 in good health and CMV-seropositive. In DNA form, the CDR3 reads TGTGCCAGCAGTCTCAGGGGGCGGATGAATCAGCCCCAGCATTTT. As protein: CASSLRGRMNQPQHF.